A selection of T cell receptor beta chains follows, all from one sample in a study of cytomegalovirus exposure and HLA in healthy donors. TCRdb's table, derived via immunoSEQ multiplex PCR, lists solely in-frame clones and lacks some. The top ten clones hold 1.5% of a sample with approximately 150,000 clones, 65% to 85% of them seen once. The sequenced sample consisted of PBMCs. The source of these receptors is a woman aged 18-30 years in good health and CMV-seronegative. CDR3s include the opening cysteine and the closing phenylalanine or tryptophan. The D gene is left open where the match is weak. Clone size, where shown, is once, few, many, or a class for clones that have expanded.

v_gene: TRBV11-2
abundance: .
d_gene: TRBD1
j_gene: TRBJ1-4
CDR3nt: TGTGCCAGCAGCCTACGAGGGACAGGGGACGAAAAACTGTTTTTT
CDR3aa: CASSLRGTGDEKLFF

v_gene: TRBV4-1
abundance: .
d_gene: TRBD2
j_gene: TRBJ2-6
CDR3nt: TGCGCCAGCAGCCAAGAGGTGACTAGCGGGATTGGGGCCAACGTCCTGACTTTC
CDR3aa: CASSQEVTSGIGANVLTF

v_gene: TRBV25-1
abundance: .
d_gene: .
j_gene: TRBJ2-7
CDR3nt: TGTGCCAGCAGTGTTTTAGGCAGGGACGAGCAGTACTTC
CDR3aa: CASSVLGRDEQYF

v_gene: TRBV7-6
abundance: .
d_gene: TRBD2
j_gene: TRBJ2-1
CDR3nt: TGTGCCAGCAGCTTATTACAAGCGGGAGCCCTCAATGAGCAGTTCTTC
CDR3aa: CASSLLQAGALNEQFF

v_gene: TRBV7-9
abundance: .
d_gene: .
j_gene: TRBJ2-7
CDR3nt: TGTGCCAGCAGCTTACCTCTGGAGGACGAGCAGTACTTC
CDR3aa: CASSLPLEDEQYF

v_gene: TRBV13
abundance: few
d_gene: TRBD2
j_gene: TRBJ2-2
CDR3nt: TGTGCCAGCAGCTTGGGACTTAGCGGGACGAACACCGGGGAGCTGTTTTTT
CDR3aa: CASSLGLSGTNTGELFF

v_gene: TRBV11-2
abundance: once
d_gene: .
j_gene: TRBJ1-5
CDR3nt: TGTGCCAGCAGCCCCGGTCCCCAGCATTTT
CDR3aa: CASSPGPQHF

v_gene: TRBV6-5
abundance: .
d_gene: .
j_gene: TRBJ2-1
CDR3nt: TGTGCCAGCAGTACTCTAGCGTTCAATGAGCAGTTCTTC
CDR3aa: CASSTLAFNEQFF

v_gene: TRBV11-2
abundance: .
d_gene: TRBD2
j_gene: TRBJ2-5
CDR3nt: TGTGCCAGCAGCTCGGGACTAGCGGGAGGGCCAGGGGTGACCCAGTACTTC
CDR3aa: CASSSGLAGGPGVTQYF

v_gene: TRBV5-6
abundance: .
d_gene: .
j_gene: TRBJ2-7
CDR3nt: TGTGCCAGCAGCTTGCGGCCGACTAAGATTGAGCAGTACTTC
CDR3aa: CASSLRPTKIEQYF

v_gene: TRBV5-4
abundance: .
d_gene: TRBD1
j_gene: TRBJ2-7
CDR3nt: TGTGCCAGCAGCCCTGAACCGGACAGGGGGGGCTACGAGCAGTACTTC
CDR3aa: CASSPEPDRGGYEQYF

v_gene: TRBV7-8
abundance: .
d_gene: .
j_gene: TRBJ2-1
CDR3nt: TGTGCCAGCAGCAATAAGGACAGACAAAATGAGCAGTTCTTC
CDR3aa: CASSNKDRQNEQFF

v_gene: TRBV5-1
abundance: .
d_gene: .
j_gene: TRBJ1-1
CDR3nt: TGCGCCAGCAGTTTTCTCGGGGAGATAGGTGAAGCTTTCTTT
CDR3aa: CASSFLGEIGEAFF

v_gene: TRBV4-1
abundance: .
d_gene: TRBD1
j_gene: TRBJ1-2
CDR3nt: TGCGCCAGCAGCGGTTGGACAGGGTATGGCTACACCTTC
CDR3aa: CASSGWTGYGYTF

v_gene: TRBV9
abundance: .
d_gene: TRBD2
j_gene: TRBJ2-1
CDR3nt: TGTGCCAGCAGCGTAGGACTAGCGGAGAACAATGAGCAGTTCTTC
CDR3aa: CASSVGLAENNEQFF

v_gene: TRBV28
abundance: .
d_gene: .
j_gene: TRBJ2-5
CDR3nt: TGTGCCAGCAGTTTCGACAGTCAAGAGACCCAGTACTTC
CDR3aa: CASSFDSQETQYF

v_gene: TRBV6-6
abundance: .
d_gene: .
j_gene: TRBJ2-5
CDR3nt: TGTGCCAGCAGTTACAGGGATGAAAGGGGCCAAGAGACCCAGTACTTC
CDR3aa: CASSYRDERGQETQYF

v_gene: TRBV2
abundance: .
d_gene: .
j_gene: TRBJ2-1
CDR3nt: TGTGCCAGCAGTCCCCTCAACGCAGGGATTCTGGTCGATGAGCAGTTCTTC
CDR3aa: CASSPLNAGILVDEQFF

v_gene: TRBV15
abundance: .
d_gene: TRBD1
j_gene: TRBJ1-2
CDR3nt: TGTGCCACCAGCGCGCTCGGGGGACAGACACCTTATGGCTACACCTTC
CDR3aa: CATSALGGQTPYGYTF

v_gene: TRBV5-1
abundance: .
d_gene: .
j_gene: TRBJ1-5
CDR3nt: TGCGCCAGCAGCTTGACAGGGCTGGGCAATCAGCCCCAGCATTTT
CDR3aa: CASSLTGLGNQPQHF

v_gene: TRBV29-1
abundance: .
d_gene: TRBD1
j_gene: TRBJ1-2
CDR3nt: TGCAGCGTACACGGACAGGGTGGGAATGGCTACACCTTC
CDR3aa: CSVHGQGGNGYTF

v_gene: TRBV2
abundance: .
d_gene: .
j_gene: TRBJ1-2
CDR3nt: TGTGCCAGCAGTGATGCAGGACAAGACACCTTC
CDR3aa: CASSDAGQDTF

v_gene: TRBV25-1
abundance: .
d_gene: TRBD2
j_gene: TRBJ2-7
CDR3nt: TGTGCCAGCAGAGGTATCGAGCGGGGCTCCTACGAGCAGTACTTC
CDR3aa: CASRGIERGSYEQYF

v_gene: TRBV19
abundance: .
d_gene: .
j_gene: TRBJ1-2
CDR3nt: TGTGCCAGTAGTCCGCGGGACGCGAGTCACTATGGCTACACCTTC
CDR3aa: CASSPRDASHYGYTF

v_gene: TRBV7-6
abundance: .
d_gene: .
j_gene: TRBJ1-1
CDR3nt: TGTGCCAGCAGGGCAACACAAACAGGGTCACGCACTGAAGCTTTCTTT
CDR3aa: CASRATQTGSRTEAFF

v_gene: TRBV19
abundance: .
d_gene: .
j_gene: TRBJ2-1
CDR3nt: TGTGCCAGTAGTATTGTGTCCAGAAATGAGCAGTTCTTC
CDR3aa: CASSIVSRNEQFF

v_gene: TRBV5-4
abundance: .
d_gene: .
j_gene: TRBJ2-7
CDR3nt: TGTGCCAGCAGCTTAACTCCCTTTTACGAGCAGTACTTC
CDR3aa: CASSLTPFYEQYF

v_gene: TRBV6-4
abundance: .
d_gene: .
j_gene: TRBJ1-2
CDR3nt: TGTGCCCTTACGGGGGGGCATGGCTACACCTTC
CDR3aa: CALTGGHGYTF

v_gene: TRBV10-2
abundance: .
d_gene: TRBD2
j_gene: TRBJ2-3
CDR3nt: TGCGCCAGCAGGACGAACGGTTGGGGACTAGGTGCAGATACGCAGTATTTT
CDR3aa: CASRTNGWGLGADTQYF

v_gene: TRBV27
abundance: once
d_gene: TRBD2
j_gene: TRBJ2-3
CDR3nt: TGTGCCAGCAGTTTCGGGACTAGCGGCACAGATACGCAGTATTTT
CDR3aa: CASSFGTSGTDTQYF

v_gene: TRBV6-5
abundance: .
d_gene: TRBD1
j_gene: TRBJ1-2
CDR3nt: TGTGCCAGCAAGACAGGGGCTAATTCTAACTATGGCTACACCTTC
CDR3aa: CASKTGANSNYGYTF

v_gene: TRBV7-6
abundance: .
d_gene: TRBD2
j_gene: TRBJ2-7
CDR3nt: TGTGCCAGCAGCCTTCGGACTAGCGGGAGTAAGGTATCCTACGAGCAGTACTTC
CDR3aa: CASSLRTSGSKVSYEQYF

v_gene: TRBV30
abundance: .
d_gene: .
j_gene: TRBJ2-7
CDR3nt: TGTGCCTGGAGCAGAGGCCGCGTGACTAGTGGTCGAGTTCGGGAGCAGTACTTC
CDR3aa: CAWSRGRVTSGRVREQYF

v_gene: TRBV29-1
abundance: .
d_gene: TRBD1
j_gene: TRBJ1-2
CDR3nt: TGCAGCGTCCGGACAGGGGGCCCCTTAGGCTACACCTTC
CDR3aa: CSVRTGGPLGYTF

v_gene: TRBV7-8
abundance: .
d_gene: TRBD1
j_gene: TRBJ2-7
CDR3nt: TGTGCCAGCAGCTTACAGCCAGGACAGGGGATTTACGAGCAGTACTTC
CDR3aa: CASSLQPGQGIYEQYF

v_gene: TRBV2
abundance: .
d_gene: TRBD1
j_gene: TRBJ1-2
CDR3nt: TGTGCCAGCAGTGAAGACCAGACCAGGGGGATGGATGGCTACACCTTC
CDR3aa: CASSEDQTRGMDGYTF

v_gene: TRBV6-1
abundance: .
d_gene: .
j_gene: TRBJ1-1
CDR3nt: TGTGCCAGCAGTCCCCCAGGGTGGAACACTGAAGCTTTCTTT
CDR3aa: CASSPPGWNTEAFF

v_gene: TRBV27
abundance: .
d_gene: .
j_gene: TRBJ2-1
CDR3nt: TGTGCCAGCAGTCTTACTCAGCGTGAGCAGTTCTTC
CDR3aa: CASSLTQREQFF

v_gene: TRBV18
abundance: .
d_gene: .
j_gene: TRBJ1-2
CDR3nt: TGTGCCAGCTCACCGTCCCTACAGAACTATGGCTACACCTTC
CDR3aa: CASSPSLQNYGYTF

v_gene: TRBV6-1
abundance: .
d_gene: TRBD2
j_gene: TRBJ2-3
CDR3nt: TGTGCCAGCAGTGGCCCGGGTCGGGAGGGACCAGATACGCAGTATTTT
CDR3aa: CASSGPGREGPDTQYF

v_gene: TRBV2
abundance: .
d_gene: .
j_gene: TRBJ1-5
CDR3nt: TGTGCCAGCAATTTTGCGACAGATAGCAATCAGCCCCAGCATTTT
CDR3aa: CASNFATDSNQPQHF

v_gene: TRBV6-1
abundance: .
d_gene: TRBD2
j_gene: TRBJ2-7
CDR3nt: TGTGCCAGCAGTGGGGGGCCTAGGACTAGCGGGATGTACGAGCAGTACTTC
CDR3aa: CASSGGPRTSGMYEQYF

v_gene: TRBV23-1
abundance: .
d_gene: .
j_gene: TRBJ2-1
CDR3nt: TGCGCCAGCAGACTACGACCGGGACACATTATCAATGAGCAGTTCTTC
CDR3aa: CASRLRPGHIINEQFF

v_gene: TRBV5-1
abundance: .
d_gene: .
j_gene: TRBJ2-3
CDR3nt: TGCGCCAGTTATAACTCAGATACGCAGTATTTT
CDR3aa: CASYNSDTQYF

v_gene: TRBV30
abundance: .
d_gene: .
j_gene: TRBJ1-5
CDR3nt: TGTGCCTGGAGTGCTCGGGGGTATCAGCCCCAGCATTTT
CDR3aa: CAWSARGYQPQHF

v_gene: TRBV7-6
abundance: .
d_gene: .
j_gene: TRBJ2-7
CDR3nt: TGTGCCAGCAGCCCTCGGGTCTCTAGACACGAGCAGTACTTC
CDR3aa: CASSPRVSRHEQYF

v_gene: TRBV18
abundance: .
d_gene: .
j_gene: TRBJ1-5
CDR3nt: TGTGCCAGCTCACCACCCGGTGGTGATCAGCCCCAGCATTTT
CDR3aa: CASSPPGGDQPQHF